In this sample, the clone carrying this T cell receptor beta chain turned up a few times. Its antigen remains unknown. There are 13 residues in the CDR3. In germline, CDR1 is SNHLY, CDR2 FYNNEI. V trimming: 3 bases; J trimming: 7 bases; junction bases outside the gene matches: 3. This specimen belongs to a study of OX40 agonist ivuxolimab in advanced cancers. Notes on the study in general: Some nonresponders additionally presented with little normalized T-cell clonal expansion. Antigen targets of the expanded peripheral T cells went undetermined. CD4+ and CD8+ blood T cells expanded clonally by week 6 at 0.1 to 3.0 mg/kg. More expanded clones were found, on average, in CD8+ than in CD4+ T cells.

Produced via immunoSEQ multiplex PCR; TCRdb's table is partial and in-frame only. The sample shows about 69,000 clones, roughly nine tenths of them seen only once. Sequenced material: CD4+ or CD8+ T cells sorted from blood, taken in a trial of the OX40 agonist ivuxolimab. This TCR was recovered from an adult with an advanced solid tumor such as melanoma, head and neck, liver or kidney cancer. The chain recombines TRBV2 with TRBJ2-1; TRBD2 matches 7 bases. The CDR3 reads CASSDAGENEQFF. The CDR3 DNA reads as TGTGCCAGCAGTGATGCGGGGGAGAATGAGCAGTTCTTC.